This T cell receptor beta chain was captured by sequencing in a study of T cell responses to AZD1222 COVID-19 vaccine. Looking at the study overall: Recipients boosted at about 4 weeks or about 12 weeks are pooled. Study findings and constraints: Baseline serostatus was positive in only a handful of AZD1222 recipients. Among the donors, most were white British and more were female, and clonal diversity was possibly underestimated. Recipients of two AZD1222 doses showed rising Spike-specific TCR breadth and depth.

Note on this clone: Its specificity is unknown.

Libraries were prepared by immunoSEQ multiplex PCR; TCRdb keeps only in-frame clonotypes and omits some of them. The table includes 58,000 or so clones, 84% detected once. Trimming took off 0 bases at V and 16 bases at J, with 16 bases between the two ends. Germline lookup yields CDR1 MGHRA and CDR2 YSYEKL. This CDR3 contains 14 residues. The sample was peripheral blood, taken on day 0 of AZD1222 vaccination. This TCR was recovered from an adult in good health. The rearrangement uses TRBV4-1 and TRBJ1-6; maybe TRBD1 (6 bases). The CDR3, as DNA: TGCGCCAGCAGCCAAGATCAGACGGACAGATCACTCCACTTT. This gives the protein CASSQDQTDRSLHF.